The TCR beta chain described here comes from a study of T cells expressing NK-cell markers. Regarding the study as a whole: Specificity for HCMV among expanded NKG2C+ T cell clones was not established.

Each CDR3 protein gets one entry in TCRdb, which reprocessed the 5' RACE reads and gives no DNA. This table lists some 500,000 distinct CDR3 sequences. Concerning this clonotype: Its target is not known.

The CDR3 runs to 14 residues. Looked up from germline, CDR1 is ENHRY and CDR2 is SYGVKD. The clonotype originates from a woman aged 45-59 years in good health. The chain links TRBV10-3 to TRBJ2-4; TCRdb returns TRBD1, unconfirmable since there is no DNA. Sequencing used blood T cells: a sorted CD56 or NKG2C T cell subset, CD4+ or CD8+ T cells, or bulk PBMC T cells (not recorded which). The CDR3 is CAISGQGAGNIQYF.